This T cell receptor beta chain was documented in a study of blood T cells in healthy people across ages. In regard to this clonotype: Its antigen is currently unknown.

Regarding the study as a whole: Older age went with lower TCR beta diversity per million T cells, in a roughly linear way. Higher diversity and more naive CD4+ cells were features of long-lived donors, compared to aged donors.

CDR1 is LGHDT and CDR2 is YNNKEL in the germline V gene (reference sequence). Deletions cut 0 bases from V and 6 bases from J, with 8 bases between. The CDR3 has 13 residues. Roughly 10 milliliters was the volume of peripheral blood drawn from each donor. Primers used in a second PCR of about 6 to 11 cycles were a sample-barcoded 5' primer and a J-beta primer mix. Every single cDNA molecule received a tag from a template-switch adaptor with 12 random nucleotides. Each CDR3 protein gets one entry after TCRdb re-called the 5' RACE reads with MiXCR. Here the sample spans some 1.4 million distinct CDR3 sequences, approximately 38% being singletons.

The sequence came from a woman under 30 in good health. Sequencing was performed on blood. This chain links TRBV3-1 with TRBJ1-1, with D perhaps TRBD1 (6 bases). Written as DNA, the CDR3 is TGTGCCAGCAGCCAAGAGGGGGGCCCTGAAGCTTTCTTT. Translated, it gives CASSQEGGPEAFF.